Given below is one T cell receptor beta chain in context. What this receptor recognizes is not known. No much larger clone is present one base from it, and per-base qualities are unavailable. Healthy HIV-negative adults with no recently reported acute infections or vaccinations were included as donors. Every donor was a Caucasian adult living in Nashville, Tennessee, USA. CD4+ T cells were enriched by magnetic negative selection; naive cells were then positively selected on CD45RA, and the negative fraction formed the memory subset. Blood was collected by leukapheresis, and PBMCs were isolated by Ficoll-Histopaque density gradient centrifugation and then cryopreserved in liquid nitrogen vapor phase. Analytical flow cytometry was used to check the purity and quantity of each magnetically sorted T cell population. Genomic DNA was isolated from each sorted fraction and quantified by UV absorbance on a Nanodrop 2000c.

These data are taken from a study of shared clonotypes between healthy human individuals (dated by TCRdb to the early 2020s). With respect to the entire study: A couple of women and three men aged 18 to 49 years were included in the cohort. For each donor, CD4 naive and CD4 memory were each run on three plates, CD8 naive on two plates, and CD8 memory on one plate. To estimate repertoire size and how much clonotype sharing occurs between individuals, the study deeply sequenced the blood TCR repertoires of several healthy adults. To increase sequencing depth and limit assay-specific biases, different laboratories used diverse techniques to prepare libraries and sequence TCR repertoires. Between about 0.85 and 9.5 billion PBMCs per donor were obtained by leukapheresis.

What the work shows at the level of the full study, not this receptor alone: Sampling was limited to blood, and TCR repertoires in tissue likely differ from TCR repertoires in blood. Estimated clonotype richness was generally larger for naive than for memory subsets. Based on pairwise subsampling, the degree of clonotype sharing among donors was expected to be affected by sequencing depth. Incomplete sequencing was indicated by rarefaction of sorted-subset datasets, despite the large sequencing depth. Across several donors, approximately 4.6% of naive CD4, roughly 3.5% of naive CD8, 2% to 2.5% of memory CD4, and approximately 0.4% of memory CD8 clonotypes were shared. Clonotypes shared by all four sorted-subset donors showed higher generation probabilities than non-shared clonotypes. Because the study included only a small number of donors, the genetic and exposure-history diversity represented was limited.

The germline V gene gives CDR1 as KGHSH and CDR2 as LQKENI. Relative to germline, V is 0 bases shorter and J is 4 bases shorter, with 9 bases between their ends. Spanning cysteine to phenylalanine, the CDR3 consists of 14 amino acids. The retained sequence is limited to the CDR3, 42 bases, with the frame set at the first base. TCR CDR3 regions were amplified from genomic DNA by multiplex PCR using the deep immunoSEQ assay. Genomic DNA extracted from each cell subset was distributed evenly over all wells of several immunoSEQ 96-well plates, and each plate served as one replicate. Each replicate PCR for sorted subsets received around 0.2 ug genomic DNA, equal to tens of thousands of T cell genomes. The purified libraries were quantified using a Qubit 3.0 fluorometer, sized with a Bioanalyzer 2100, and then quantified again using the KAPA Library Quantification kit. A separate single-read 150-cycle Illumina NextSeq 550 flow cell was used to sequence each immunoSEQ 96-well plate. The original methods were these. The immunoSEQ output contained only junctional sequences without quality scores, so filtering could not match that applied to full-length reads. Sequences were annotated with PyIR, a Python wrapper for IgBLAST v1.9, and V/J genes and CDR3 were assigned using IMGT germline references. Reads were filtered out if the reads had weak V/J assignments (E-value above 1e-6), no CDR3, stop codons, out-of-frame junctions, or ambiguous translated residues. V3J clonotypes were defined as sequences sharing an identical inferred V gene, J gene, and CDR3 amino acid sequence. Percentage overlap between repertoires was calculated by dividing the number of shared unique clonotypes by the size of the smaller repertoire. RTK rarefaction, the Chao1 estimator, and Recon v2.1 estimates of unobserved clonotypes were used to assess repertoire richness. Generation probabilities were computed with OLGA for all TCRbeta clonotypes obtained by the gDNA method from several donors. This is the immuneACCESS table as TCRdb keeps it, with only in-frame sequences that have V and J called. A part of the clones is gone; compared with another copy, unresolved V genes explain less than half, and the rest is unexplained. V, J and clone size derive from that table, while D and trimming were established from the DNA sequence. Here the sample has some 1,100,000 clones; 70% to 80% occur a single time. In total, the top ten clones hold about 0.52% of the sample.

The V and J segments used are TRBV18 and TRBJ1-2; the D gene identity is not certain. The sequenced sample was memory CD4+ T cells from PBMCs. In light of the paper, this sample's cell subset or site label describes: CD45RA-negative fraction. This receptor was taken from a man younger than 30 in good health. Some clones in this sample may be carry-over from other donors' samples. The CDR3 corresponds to CASSPPEAPYGYTF. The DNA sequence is TGTGCCAGCTCACCACCGGAGGCCCCCTATGGCTACACCTTC.